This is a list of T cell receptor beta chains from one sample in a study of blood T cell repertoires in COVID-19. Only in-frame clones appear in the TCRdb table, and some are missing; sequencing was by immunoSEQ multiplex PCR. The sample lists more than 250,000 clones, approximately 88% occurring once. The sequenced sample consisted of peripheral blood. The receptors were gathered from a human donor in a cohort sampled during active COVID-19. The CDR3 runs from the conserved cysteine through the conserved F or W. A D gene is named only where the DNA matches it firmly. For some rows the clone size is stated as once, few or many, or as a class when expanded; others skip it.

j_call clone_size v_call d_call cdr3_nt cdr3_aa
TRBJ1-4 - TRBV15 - TGTGCCACCCGTGGCAGGCGCAGCTCTAATGAAAAACTGTTTTTT CATRGRRSSNEKLFF
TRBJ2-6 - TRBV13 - TGTGCCAGCAGCCCCACCGGGGGCTCTGGGGCCAACGTCCTGACTTTC CASSPTGGSGANVLTF
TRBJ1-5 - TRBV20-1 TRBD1 TGCAGTGCTAGTGGGACAGGGAACCAGCCCCAGCATTTT CSASGTGNQPQHF
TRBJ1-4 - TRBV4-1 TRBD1 TGCGCCAGCAGCCAGAGCCGGGACAGGGGGCACGTAAAACTGTTTTTT CASSQSRDRGHVKLFF
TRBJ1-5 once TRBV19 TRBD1 TGTGCCAGTCGTGACTATGGGACAGCCAATCAGCCCCAGCATTTT CASRDYGTANQPQHF
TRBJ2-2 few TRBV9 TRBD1 TGTGCCAGCAGCGCCCGGGACAGGAGCACCGGGGAGCTGTTTTTT CASSARDRSTGELFF
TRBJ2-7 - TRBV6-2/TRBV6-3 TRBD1 TGTGCCAGCAGTACAGACAGGGGTGGTTACGAGCAGTACTTC CASSTDRGGYEQYF
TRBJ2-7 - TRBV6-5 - TGTGCCAGCAGTTACTCACCTCGAGGGCTAGAGCAGTACTTC CASSYSPRGLEQYF
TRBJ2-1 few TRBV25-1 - TGTGCCAGCAGCACTAGTTATGAGCAGTTCTTC CASSTSYEQFF
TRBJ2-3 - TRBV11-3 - TGTGCCAGCAGCTTCTACACAGATACGCAGTATTTT CASSFYTDTQYF
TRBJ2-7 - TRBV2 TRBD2 TGTGCCAGCAGTGAAGACGCGGGGGGCCACATCTACGAGCAGTACTTC CASSEDAGGHIYEQYF
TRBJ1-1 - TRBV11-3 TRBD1 TGTGCCAGCAGCGACAGGGTGATGGGAAACACTGAAGCTTTCTTT CASSDRVMGNTEAFF
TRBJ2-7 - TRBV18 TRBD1 TGTGCCAGCTCACCGATGGGACAGTCCTACGAGCAGTACTTC CASSPMGQSYEQYF
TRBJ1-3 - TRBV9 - TGTGCCAGCAGCGCGGATTCTAGCTCTGGAAACACCATATATTTT CASSADSSSGNTIYF
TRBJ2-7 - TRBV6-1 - TGTGCCAGCAGTGAAGGGACCATAGGGAGCTCCTACGAGCAGTACTTC CASSEGTIGSSYEQYF
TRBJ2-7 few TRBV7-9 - TGTGCCAGCAGCGACGCGGGGGCCACCTACGAGCAGTACTTC CASSDAGATYEQYF
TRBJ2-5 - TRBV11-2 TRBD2 TGTGCCAGCAGCTTACCGGGCCGCACCGGGGGGGAGACCCAGTACTTC CASSLPGRTGGETQYF
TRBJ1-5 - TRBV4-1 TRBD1 TGCGCCAGCAGCCAAGTTTCGGGACAGTATAGCAATCAGCCCCAGCATTTT CASSQVSGQYSNQPQHF
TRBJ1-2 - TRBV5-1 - TGCGCCAGCAGCTTGGAAGGAGGGGACGTTTATGGCTACACCTTC CASSLEGGDVYGYTF
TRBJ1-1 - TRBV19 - TGTGCCAGTAGTACCTTGGACAGGAACACTGAAGCTTTCTTT CASSTLDRNTEAFF
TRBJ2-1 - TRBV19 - TGTGCCAGTAGTAAAATTTTCGACAGAAGCTCCTACAATGAGCAGTTCTTC CASSKIFDRSSYNEQFF
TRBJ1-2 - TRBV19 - TGTGCCAGTAGTTCCTCGGCCGGGACTGATTATGGCTACACCTTC CASSSSAGTDYGYTF
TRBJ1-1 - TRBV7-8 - TGTGCCAGCAGCTTAGAACAGGGTGATAGGGAAGCTTTCTTT CASSLEQGDREAFF
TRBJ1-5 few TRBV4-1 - TGCGCCAGCAGCCACCTGGGAAGGGGCCAAGGCAATCAGCCCCAGCATTTT CASSHLGRGQGNQPQHF
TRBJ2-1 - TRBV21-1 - TGTGCCAGCAGCCACCGAGGGACAGCCCTACTCTACTGCAATGAGCAGTTCTTC CASSHRGTALLYCNEQFF
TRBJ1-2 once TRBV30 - TGTGCCTGGAGTGTATCAGGGAGGGGCTACACCTTC CAWSVSGRGYTF
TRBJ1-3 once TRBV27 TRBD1 TGTGCCAGCAGTCCCTTTCCTGGACAGGCACTTTTAGGAAACACCATATATTTT CASSPFPGQALLGNTIYF
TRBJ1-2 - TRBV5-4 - TGTGCCAGCAGCCTTCAGGGTCCGGATCGGTCCACCTTC CASSLQGPDRSTF